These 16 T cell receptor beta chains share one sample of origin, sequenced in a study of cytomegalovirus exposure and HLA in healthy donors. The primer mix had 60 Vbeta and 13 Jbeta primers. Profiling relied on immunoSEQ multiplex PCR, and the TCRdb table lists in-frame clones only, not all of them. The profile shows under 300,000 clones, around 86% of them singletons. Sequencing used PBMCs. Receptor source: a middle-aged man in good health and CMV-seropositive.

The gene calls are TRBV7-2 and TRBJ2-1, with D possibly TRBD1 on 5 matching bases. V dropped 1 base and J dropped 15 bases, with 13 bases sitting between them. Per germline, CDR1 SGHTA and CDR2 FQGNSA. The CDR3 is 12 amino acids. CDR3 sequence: CASSLDRLERFF. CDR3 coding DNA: TGTGCCAGCAGCTTAGACAGGCTGGAGAGGTTCTTC.

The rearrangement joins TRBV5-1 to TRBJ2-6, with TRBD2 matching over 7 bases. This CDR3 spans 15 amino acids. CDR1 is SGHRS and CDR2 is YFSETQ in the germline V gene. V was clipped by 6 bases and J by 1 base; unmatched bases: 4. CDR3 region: CASTGGISGANVLTF. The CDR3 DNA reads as TGCGCCAGCACCGGGGGGATATCTGGGGCCAACGTCCTGACTTTC. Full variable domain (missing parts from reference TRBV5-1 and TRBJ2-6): KAGVTQTPRYLIKTRGQQVTLSCSPISGHRSVSWYQQTPGQGLQFLFEYFSETQRNKGNFPGRFSGRQFSNSRSEMNVSTLELGDSALYLCASTGGISGANVLTFGAGSRLTVL.

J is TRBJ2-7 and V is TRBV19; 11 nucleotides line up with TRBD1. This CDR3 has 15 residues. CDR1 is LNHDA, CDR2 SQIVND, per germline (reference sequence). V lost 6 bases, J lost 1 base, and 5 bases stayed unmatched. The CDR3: CASSPGTGGSYEQYF. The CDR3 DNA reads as TGTGCCAGTAGCCCCGGGACAGGGGGTTCCTACGAGCAGTACTTC.

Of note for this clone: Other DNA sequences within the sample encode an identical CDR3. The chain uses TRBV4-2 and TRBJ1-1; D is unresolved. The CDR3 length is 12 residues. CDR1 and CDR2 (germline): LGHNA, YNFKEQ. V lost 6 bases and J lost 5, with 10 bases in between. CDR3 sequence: CASRLGRTEAFF. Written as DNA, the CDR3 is TGTGCCAGCAGGCTGGGGAGGACTGAAGCTTTCTTT.

This CDR3 reads CARRTGTNTGELFF. CDR3 bases: TGTGCCAGGAGGACAGGGACGAACACCGGGGAGCTGTTTTTT. The rearrangement uses TRBV2 and TRBJ2-2, with 8 bases aligning to TRBD1. Germline V CDR1 and CDR2: SNHLY, FYNNEI. Losses at the gene ends were 9 bases for V and 0 bases for J; bases not matched to a gene: 3. CDR3 length: 14 residues. Together with reference TRBV2 and TRBJ2-2, the CDR3 gives the full variable domain: EPEVTQTPSHQVTQMGQEVILRCVPISNHLYFYWYRQILGQKVEFLVSFYNNEISEKSEIFDDQFSVERPDGSNFTLKIRSTKLEDSAMYFCARRTGTNTGELFFGEGSRLTVL.

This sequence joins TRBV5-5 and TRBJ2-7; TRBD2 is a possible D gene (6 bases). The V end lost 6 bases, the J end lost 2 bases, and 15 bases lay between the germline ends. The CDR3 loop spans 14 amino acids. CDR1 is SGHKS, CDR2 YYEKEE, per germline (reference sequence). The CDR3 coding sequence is TGTGCCAGCAAAAACCGGGACTCAGCCTACGAGCAGTACTTC. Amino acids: CASKNRDSAYEQYF.

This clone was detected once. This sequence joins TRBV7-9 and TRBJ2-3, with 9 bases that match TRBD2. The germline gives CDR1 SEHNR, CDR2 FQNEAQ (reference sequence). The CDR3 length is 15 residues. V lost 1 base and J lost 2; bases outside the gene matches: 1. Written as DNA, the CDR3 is TGTGCCAGCAGCTTAGGGACTAGCGCCACAGATACGCAGTATTTT. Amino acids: CASSLGTSATDTQYF.

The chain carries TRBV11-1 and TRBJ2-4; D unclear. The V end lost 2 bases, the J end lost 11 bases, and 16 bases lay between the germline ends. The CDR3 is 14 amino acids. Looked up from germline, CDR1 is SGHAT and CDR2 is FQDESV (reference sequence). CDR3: CASSLKIDRGLQYF. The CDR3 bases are TGTGCCAGCAGCTTAAAGATAGACCGAGGCCTTCAGTACTTC. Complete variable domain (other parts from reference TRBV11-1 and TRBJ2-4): EAEVAQSPRYKITEKSQAVAFWCDPISGHATLYWYRQILGQGPELLVQFQDESVVDDSQLPKDRFSAERLKGVDSTLKIQPAELGDSAMYLCASSLKIDRGLQYFGAGTRLSVL.

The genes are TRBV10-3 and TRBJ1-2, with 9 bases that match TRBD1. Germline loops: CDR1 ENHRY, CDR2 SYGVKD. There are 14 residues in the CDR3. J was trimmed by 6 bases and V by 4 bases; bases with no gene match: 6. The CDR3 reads CAISAPGTGHGYTF. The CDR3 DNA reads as TGTGCCATCAGTGCCCCTGGGACAGGGCATGGCTACACCTTC.

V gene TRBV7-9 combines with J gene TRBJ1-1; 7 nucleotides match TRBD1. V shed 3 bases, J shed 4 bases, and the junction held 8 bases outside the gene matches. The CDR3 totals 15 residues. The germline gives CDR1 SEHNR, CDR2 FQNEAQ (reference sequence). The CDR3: CASSFLDRDGTEAFF. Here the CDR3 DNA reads TGTGCCAGCAGCTTTTTAGACAGGGACGGCACTGAAGCTTTCTTT.

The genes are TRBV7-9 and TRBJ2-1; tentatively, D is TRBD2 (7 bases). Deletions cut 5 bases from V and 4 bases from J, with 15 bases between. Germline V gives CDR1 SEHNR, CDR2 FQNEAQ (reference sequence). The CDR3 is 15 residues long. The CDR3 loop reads CASSPSGTPYNEQFF. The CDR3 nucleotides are TGTGCCAGCAGCCCGAGCGGGACACCTTACAATGAGCAGTTCTTC.

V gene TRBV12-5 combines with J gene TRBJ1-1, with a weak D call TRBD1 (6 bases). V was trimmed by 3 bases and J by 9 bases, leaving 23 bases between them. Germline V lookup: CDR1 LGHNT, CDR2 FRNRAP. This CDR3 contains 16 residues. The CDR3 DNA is TGTGCTAGTGGTTTATTCCTTGGGGGCAATCGCAAAAAAGCTTTCTTT. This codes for CASGLFLGGNRKKAFF. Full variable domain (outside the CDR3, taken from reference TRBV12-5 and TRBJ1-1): DARVTQTPRHKVTEMGQEVTMRCQPILGHNTVFWYRQTMMQGLELLAYFRNRAPLDDSGMPKDRFSAEMPDATLATLKIQPSEPRDSAVYFCASGLFLGGNRKKAFFGQGTRLTVV.

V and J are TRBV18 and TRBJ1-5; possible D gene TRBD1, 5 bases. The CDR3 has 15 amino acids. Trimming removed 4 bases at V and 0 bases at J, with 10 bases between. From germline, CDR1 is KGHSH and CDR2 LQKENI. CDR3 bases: TGTGCCAGCTCACAGGGACTTCCTAGCAATCAGCCCCAGCATTTT. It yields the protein CASSQGLPSNQPQHF.

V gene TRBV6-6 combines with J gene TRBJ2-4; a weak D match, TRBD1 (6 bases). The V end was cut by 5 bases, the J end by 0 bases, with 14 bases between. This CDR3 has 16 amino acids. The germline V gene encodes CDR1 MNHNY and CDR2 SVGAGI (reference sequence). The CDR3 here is CASSPGQLRAKNIQYF. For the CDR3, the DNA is TGTGCCAGCAGTCCCGGACAGCTCCGAGCCAAAAACATTCAGTACTTC.

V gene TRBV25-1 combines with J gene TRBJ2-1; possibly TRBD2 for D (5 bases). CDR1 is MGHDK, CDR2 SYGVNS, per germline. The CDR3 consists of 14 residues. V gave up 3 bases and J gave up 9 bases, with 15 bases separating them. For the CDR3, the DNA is TGTGCCAGCAGTGAGGGAGCCATTAGGTCTGAGCAGTTCTTC. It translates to CASSEGAIRSEQFF.

For the CDR3, the DNA is TGTGCCAGCAGCCTTACCGGGGAGCTGTTTTTT. This codes for CASSLTGELFF. The rearrangement uses TRBV6-5 and TRBJ2-2; D not resolved. CDR1 and CDR2 from the germline V gene are MNHEY and SVGAGI. There are 11 residues in the CDR3. Deletions cut 6 bases from V and 5 bases from J, with 4 bases between.